The 24 T cell receptor beta chains below come from one sample, sequenced in a study of cytomegalovirus exposure and HLA in healthy donors. A multiplex PCR was run with 60 Vbeta primers and 13 Jbeta primers. TCRdb's copy holds only in-frame clones and misses some; the assay was immunoSEQ multiplex PCR. The sample lists 150,000 to 180,000 clones, approximately 80% occurring once. Sequencing was performed on PBMCs. The receptors shown here come from a woman between 50 and 59 years old in good health and CMV-seropositive.

The chain couples TRBV28 to TRBJ1-6, with 11 positions matching TRBD1. The V gene end was trimmed by 4 bases and the J gene end by 7 bases; junction bases not matched to a gene: 9. Germline CDR1 MDHEN, CDR2 SYDVKM. The CDR3 has 17 residues. Here the CDR3 reads CASSSPGTGGANSPLHF. The CDR3 coding sequence is TGTGCCAGCAGTTCTCCCGGGACAGGGGGTGCAAATTCACCCCTCCACTTT. The entire variable domain, with the rest obtained from reference TRBV28 and TRBJ1-6, is as follows: DVKVTQSSRYLVKRTGEKVFLECVQDMDHENMFWYRQDPGLGLRLIYFSYDVKMKEKGDIPEGYSVSREKKERFSLILESASTNQTSMYLCASSSPGTGGANSPLHFGNGTRLTVT.

The chain uses TRBV5-4 and TRBJ2-7, with 8 bases identical to TRBD1. With V trimmed by 5 bases and J by 9 bases, 13 bases remained unmatched. The CDR3 extends over 14 amino acids. Germline CDR1 reads SGHNT; CDR2 reads YYREEE (reference sequence). The chain's CDR3 is CASSSGGLRDAQYF. CDR3 sequence (DNA): TGTGCCAGCAGTTCAGGGGGCCTACGAGACGCGCAGTACTTC.

V is TRBV7-2 and J is TRBJ2-1; TRBD1 agrees at 8 bases. The junction had 9 bases not matched to a gene; V was cut back by 5 bases and J by 6 bases. This CDR3 has 15 amino acids. The V gene's germline CDR1 is SGHTA and CDR2 FQGNSA. The DNA of the CDR3 is TGTGCCAGCAGCCCCGACAGGGGTCGAGGCAATGAGCAGTTCTTC. Protein: CASSPDRGRGNEQFF.

V is TRBV30 and J is TRBJ2-3, with D possibly TRBD1 on 6 matching bases. The germline V and J ends were trimmed by 8 bases and 2 bases, with 17 bases remaining between them. The germline CDR1 and CDR2 sequences are GTSNPN and SVGIG (reference sequence). This CDR3 contains 14 residues. The DNA of the CDR3 is TGTGCCCTCACCCTAGGACAGTACACAGATACGCAGTATTTT. It translates to CALTLGQYTDTQYF.

The V call is TRBV30, the J call TRBJ2-7; D unresolved. The germline V gene has CDR1 GTSNPN and CDR2 SVGIG (reference sequence). V was pared by 3 bases and J by 5 bases, with 8 bases between. There are 11 residues in the CDR3. For the CDR3, the DNA is TGTGCCTGGAGGCGGAAGCACGAGCAGTACTTC. Translated: CAWRRKHEQYF.

The rearrangement joins TRBV5-1 to TRBJ1-6, with D possibly TRBD1 on 6 matching bases. Germline loops: CDR1 SGHRS, CDR2 YFSETQ. Trimming took 0 bases from V and 6 from J, leaving 13 bases between them. The CDR3 spans 16 residues. The CDR3 loop is CASSLDRAVSNSPLHF. CDR3 nucleotide sequence: TGCGCCAGCAGCTTGGACAGGGCTGTTTCTAATTCACCCCTCCACTTT.

This chain joins TRBV5-6 and TRBJ1-2, with 9 bases lining up with TRBD1. The CDR3 covers 14 residues. The V gene's germline CDR1 is SGHDT and CDR2 YYEEEE. V gave up 0 bases and J gave up 8 bases; unmatched junction bases: 5. For the CDR3, the DNA is TGTGCCAGCAGCTTGGGGGACAGGGTAGGAGGCTACACCTTC. Translation gives CASSLGDRVGGYTF. The entire variable domain, with the rest obtained from reference TRBV5-6 and TRBJ1-2, is as follows: DAGVTQSPTHLIKTRGQQVTLRCSPKSGHDTVSWYQQALGQGPQFIFQYYEEEERQRGNFPDRFSGHQFPNYSSELNVNALLLGDSALYLCASSLGDRVGGYTFGSGTRLTVV.

The genes are TRBV10-3 and TRBJ2-1; 13 nucleotides agree with TRBD2. CDR1 is ENHRY and CDR2 is SYGVKD in the germline V gene. V shed 6 bases, J shed 7 bases, and the junction held 9 bases outside the gene matches. The CDR3 is made up of 16 amino acids. This chain's CDR3 is CAISSTSGGAYNEQFF. Written as DNA, the CDR3 is TGTGCCATCAGCAGCACTAGCGGGGGGGCGTATAATGAGCAGTTCTTC.

V usage is TRBV9 and J usage is TRBJ2-3, with TRBD2 matching 11 bases. V lost 4 bases, J lost 3 bases, and 4 bases stayed unmatched. The CDR3 is made up of 15 amino acids. The V gene's germline CDR1 is SGDLS and CDR2 YYNGEE. For the CDR3, the DNA is TGTGCCAGCAGCCCACGACTAGCGGGGACAGATACGCAGTATTTT. It codes for CASSPRLAGTDTQYF.

This clone has only one observation. J is TRBJ2-1 and V is TRBV6-5; TRBD1 might be the D (6 bases). Germline V gene sequence: CDR1 MNHEY, CDR2 SVGAGI. This CDR3 region has 14 residues. Trimming pared 6 bases from V and 9 bases from J, leaving 18 bases between. CDR3 nucleotide sequence: TGTGCCAGCAGCCGTACGTACAGGGACGGTGAGCAGTTCTTC. Amino acid sequence: CASSRTYRDGEQFF.

The chain is built from TRBV7-8 and TRBJ1-3; D perhaps matches TRBD1 (6 bases). CDR1 and CDR2 from the germline V gene are SGHVS and FQNEAQ. V was clipped by 4 bases and J by 4 bases, with 20 bases between them. The CDR3 runs 17 residues. The CDR3 region has the DNA TGTGCCAGCAGCTCAGACAGGAGTACAAAACGAGGAAACACCATATATTTT. Translated, it gives CASSSDRSTKRGNTIYF.

The chain uses TRBV29-1 and TRBJ2-3, with 8 bases that match TRBD1. Germline V gives CDR1 SQVTM, CDR2 ANQGSEA. The CDR3 contains 13 residues. The V gene end was trimmed by 1 base and the J gene end by 4 bases; junction bases not matched to a gene: 1. The DNA of the CDR3 is TGCAGCGTTGAAGGACAGGGGTCAGATACGCAGTATTTT. Its protein product is CSVEGQGSDTQYF.

The chain has TRBV29-1 and TRBJ1-1; D not certain. CDR3 size: 15 residues. V lost 2 bases, J lost 3 bases, and 16 bases lay in between. The germline V gene encodes CDR1 SQVTM and CDR2 ANQGSEA. In DNA form, the CDR3 reads TGCAGCGTTGAATCTTGGGAGAAGAAGGACACTGAAGCTTTCTTT. It translates to CSVESWEKKDTEAFF.

The gene calls are TRBV11-3 and TRBJ2-1; the match to TRBD2 covers 14 bases. The V gene end was trimmed by 2 bases and the J gene end by 9 bases; junction bases not matched to a gene: 3. The V gene's germline CDR1 is SGHNT and CDR2 YENEEA. The CDR3 contains 15 residues. CDR3 amino acids: CASSLSTSGGAEQFF. As DNA, the CDR3 is TGTGCCAGCAGCTTATCGACTAGCGGGGGGGCTGAGCAGTTCTTC.

A few counts support this clone. The chain links TRBV6-1 to TRBJ1-1, with 11 bases aligning to TRBD1. The CDR3 is 15 residues long. V lost 5 bases to trimming and J lost 4 bases; unmatched junction nucleotides: 6. Germline V gene sequence: CDR1 MNHNS, CDR2 SASEGT. CDR3 region: CASSFEGQGVTEAFF. In DNA form, the CDR3 reads TGTGCCAGCAGTTTCGAGGGACAGGGGGTCACTGAAGCTTTCTTT.

The V and J genes are TRBV18 and TRBJ2-7; D is perhaps TRBD1 (7 bases). CDR3 size: 16 residues. V was clipped by 3 bases and J by 3 bases, with 18 bases between them. CDR1 is KGHSH, CDR2 LQKENI, per germline. DNA for the CDR3: TGTGCCAGCTCACCCATATCCTCAGGGGGGCTCTACGAGCAGTACTTC. Residues: CASSPISSGGLYEQYF.

This chain connects TRBV7-9 to TRBJ2-2; 8 bases align to TRBD2. Germline trimming cut 2 bases from V and 6 bases from J; bases unmatched to any gene: 11. CDR3 length: 17 residues. Germline values: CDR1 SEHNR, CDR2 FQNEAQ (reference sequence). CDR3 sequence reads: CASSLSSSGGHAGELFF. In DNA form, the CDR3 reads TGTGCCAGCAGCTTATCTTCATCGGGGGGGCACGCCGGGGAGCTGTTTTTT.

This chain links TRBV4-3 with TRBJ2-1, with TRBD1 matching 7 bases. Germline V gene sequence: CDR1 LGHNA, CDR2 YSLEER. The CDR3 is made up of 14 amino acids. V gave up 4 bases and J gave up 5 bases; unmatched junction bases: 5. The CDR3 region has the DNA TGCGCCAGCAGCCTTCGGACAGGCGACAATGAGCAGTTCTTC. This codes for CASSLRTGDNEQFF.

This chain joins TRBV5-8 and TRBJ1-2; possibly TRBD1 for D (5 bases). Germline CDR1 is SGHTS and CDR2 is YDEGEE. Trimming took off 6 bases at V and 0 bases at J, with 12 bases between the two ends. The CDR3 sequence is 14 residues long. For the CDR3, the DNA is TGTGCCAGCACTCCGGGGGATTCTAACTATGGCTACACCTTC. Its protein product is CASTPGDSNYGYTF.

The chain recombines TRBV18 with TRBJ2-7, with 12 positions matching TRBD1. The junction had 2 bases not matched to a gene; V was cut back by 3 bases and J by 2 bases. Per germline, CDR1 KGHSH and CDR2 LQKENI. The CDR3 totals 15 residues. CDR3 region: CASSPGQGAPYEQYF. The CDR3, as DNA: TGTGCCAGCTCACCGGGACAGGGGGCTCCCTACGAGCAGTACTTC. Variable domain in full (rest from reference TRBV18 and TRBJ2-7): NAGVMQNPRHLVRRRGQEARLRCSPMKGHSHVYWYRQLPEEGLKFMVYLQKENIIDESGMPKERFSAEFPKEGPSILRIQQVVRGDSAAYFCASSPGQGAPYEQYFGPGTRLTVT.

The table lists this clone with a count of one. CDR3 nucleotides: TGCAGCGTTGGCGGGGGTGCGAACACCGGGGAGCTGTTTTTT. It translates to CSVGGGANTGELFF. V is TRBV29-1 and J is TRBJ2-2; TRBD2 matches at 7 bases. The V and J ends lost 4 bases and 0 bases, in that order; junction bases with no gene match: 2. From germline, CDR1 is SQVTM and CDR2 ANQGSEA. The CDR3 runs to 14 residues.

The chain employs TRBV7-8 and TRBJ2-7; 14 bases fit TRBD2. There are 17 residues in the CDR3. Looked up from germline, CDR1 is SGHVS and CDR2 is FQNEAQ. The V gene end was trimmed by 1 base and the J gene end by 3 bases; junction bases not matched to a gene: 5. The CDR3 loop is CASSLVGTSGGVYEQYF. CDR3 sequence (DNA): TGTGCCAGCAGCTTAGTGGGGACTAGCGGGGGTGTCTACGAGCAGTACTTC.

This clone appeared once. In DNA form, the CDR3 reads TGTGCCAGCAGCTTGGGGGTTAGCAGGGACACTGAAGCTTTCTTT. Translated, it gives CASSLGVSRDTEAFF. The chain employs TRBV5-6 and TRBJ1-1; D perhaps matches TRBD1 (5 bases). Per the germline V gene, CDR1 is SGHDT and CDR2 is YYEEEE. Trimming took off 0 bases at V and 3 bases at J, with 12 bases between the two ends. The CDR3 has 15 residues. Supplemented by reference TRBV5-6 and TRBJ1-1, the full variable domain reads DAGVTQSPTHLIKTRGQQVTLRCSPKSGHDTVSWYQQALGQGPQFIFQYYEEEERQRGNFPDRFSGHQFPNYSSELNVNALLLGDSALYLCASSLGVSRDTEAFFGQGTRLTVV.

As for this clone: Distinct nucleotide sequences in the sample also encode this CDR3. The chain employs TRBV27 and TRBJ2-1, with 7 positions matching TRBD2. The CDR3 contains 13 residues. Germline V gene data show CDR1 as MNHEY and CDR2 as SMNVEV (reference sequence). The ends lost 6 bases at V and 14 bases at J; junction bases unmatched: 13. Here the CDR3 DNA reads TGTGCCAGCAGCCCCGACCCGGGACTATTTGAGTTCTTC. Protein: CASSPDPGLFEFF.